The 13 T cell receptor beta chains below were found in one sample sequenced in a study of blood T cell repertoires in COVID-19. TCRdb's copy holds only in-frame clones and misses some; the assay was immunoSEQ multiplex PCR. The data hold about 340,000 clones, with approximately 86% observed a single time. The sequenced sample consisted of peripheral blood. These receptors were collected from a woman aged 60-75 years with COVID-19, enrolled during active disease.

The chain uses TRBV19 and TRBJ2-2; D perhaps matches TRBD1 (6 bases). This CDR3 has 15 amino acids. From germline, CDR1 is LNHDA and CDR2 SQIVND (reference sequence). Trimming removed 2 bases at V and 4 bases at J, with 11 bases between. CDR3 loop: CASSITGPITGELFF. The CDR3 DNA follows: TGTGCCAGTAGTATAACAGGGCCGATCACCGGGGAGCTGTTTTTT.

The chain links TRBV5-1 to TRBJ1-1; possibly TRBD1 for D (6 bases). V dropped 8 bases and J dropped 1 base, with 15 bases sitting between them. CDR1 and CDR2 (germline): SGHRS, YFSETQ. The CDR3 contains 14 residues. CDR3 amino acids: CASTIQGTNTEAFF. CDR3 nucleotide sequence: TGCGCCAGTACAATACAGGGTACGAACACTGAAGCTTTCTTT.

The genes are TRBV7-2 and TRBJ2-1, with TRBD1 matching 12 bases. The CDR3 has 14 residues. Germline CDR1 reads SGHTA; CDR2 reads FQGNSA. V trimming: 5 bases; J trimming: 8 bases; junction bases outside the gene matches: 4. The CDR3 sequence is CASSERDRGHEQFF. CDR3 DNA sequence: TGTGCCAGCAGCGAACGGGACAGGGGGCATGAGCAGTTCTTC.

The rearrangement links TRBV7-2 to TRBJ2-1; 7 bases are shared with TRBD2. CDR3 length equals 16 residues. The germline V gene has CDR1 SGHTA and CDR2 FQGNSA. Losses at the gene ends were 1 base for V and 3 bases for J; bases not matched to a gene: 6. In nucleotides, the CDR3 is TGTGCCAGCAGCTTAGAGGGCGGGGGAGACTACAATGAGCAGTTCTTC. Protein sequence: CASSLEGGGDYNEQFF.

J is TRBJ2-1 and V is TRBV18; 11 positions agree with TRBD1. Trimming took 3 bases from V and 3 from J; bases not matched to a gene: 7. Germline V gene sequence: CDR1 KGHSH, CDR2 LQKENI. CDR3 length: 17 residues. The CDR3 DNA is TGTGCCAGCTCACCCCCCCCGGGACAGGGGGGCTACAATGAGCAGTTCTTC. This translates into CASSPPPGQGGYNEQFF.

The genes are TRBV5-6 and TRBJ2-7; the match to TRBD1 covers 9 bases. J gave up 6 bases and V 2 bases, and 6 bases lay outside the gene matches. This CDR3 is 14 amino acids long. Per germline, CDR1 SGHDT and CDR2 YYEEEE. The CDR3 loop reads CASSFPGQGLEQYF. Written as DNA, the CDR3 is TGTGCCAGCAGCTTCCCGGGACAGGGTCTCGAGCAGTACTTC.

The chain recombines TRBV5-1 with TRBJ2-5; TRBD2 matches 8 bases. V trimming: 5 bases; J trimming: 0 bases; junction bases outside the gene matches: 6. CDR1 is SGHRS, CDR2 YFSETQ, per germline. CDR3 size: 15 residues. In DNA form, the CDR3 reads TGCGCCAGCAGGGCCCAGCGGGGGAACCAAGAGACCCAGTACTTC. Translated: CASRAQRGNQETQYF. Full variable domain (rest looked up from reference TRBV5-1 and TRBJ2-5): KAGVTQTPRYLIKTRGQQVTLSCSPISGHRSVSWYQQTPGQGLQFLFEYFSETQRNKGNFPGRFSGRQFSNSRSEMNVSTLELGDSALYLCASRAQRGNQETQYFGPGTRLLVL.

This clone was counted between two and nine times. The chain uses TRBV2 and TRBJ2-5; D might be TRBD2 (6 bases). The CDR3 has 13 residues. CDR1 SNHLY and CDR2 FYNNEI come from the germline V gene. V was trimmed by 5 bases and J by 5 bases, leaving 12 bases between them. CDR3 DNA sequence: TGTGCCAGCAGTCTTCAGGGAGGCGAGACCCAGTACTTC. Translating gives CASSLQGGETQYF.

This chain connects TRBV5-4 to TRBJ2-7; 12 bases align to TRBD1. The junction had 4 bases not matched to a gene; V was cut back by 4 bases and J by 5 bases. Looked up from germline, CDR1 is SGHNT and CDR2 is YYREEE (reference sequence). The CDR3 contains 14 residues. For the CDR3, the DNA is TGTGCCAGCAGCCTCGGGACAGGGGGCCACGAGCAGTACTTC. It translates to CASSLGTGGHEQYF.

The chain recombines TRBV5-1 with TRBJ2-3, with 13 nucleotides matching TRBD2. This CDR3 contains 16 residues. Trimming removed 4 bases from V and 5 bases from J; junction bases left unmatched: 7. In germline, CDR1 is SGHRS, CDR2 YFSETQ. DNA of the CDR3: TGCGCCAGCAGCAGGATACTAGCGGGGGGGCAAGATACGCAGTATTTT. Its protein product is CASSRILAGGQDTQYF.

The rearrangement uses TRBV6-5 and TRBJ2-7, with 7 bases matching TRBD2. Germline CDR1 is MNHEY and CDR2 is SVGAGI. V trimming: 0 bases; J trimming: 7 bases; junction bases outside the gene matches: 9. The CDR3 loop spans 15 amino acids. CDR3 nucleotides: TGTGCCAGCAGTTACTCTTATCAGGCAGCGGGGGAGCAGTACTTC. Its translation: CASSYSYQAAGEQYF.

The chain combines TRBV3-1 (or the pseudogene TRBV3-2) with TRBJ1-1; tentative D call: TRBD1 (6 bases). CDR3 length: 15 residues. V dropped 4 bases and J dropped 0 bases, with 12 bases sitting between them. Germline CDR1 LGHDT, CDR2 YNNKEL (reference sequence). The CDR3 DNA is TGTGCCAGCAGCCCCCCGGGGGGCATGAACACTGAAGCTTTCTTT. Residues: CASSPPGGMNTEAFF.

The rearrangement links TRBV4-1 to TRBJ2-1, with 11 nucleotides matching TRBD2. Germline V lookup: CDR1 MGHRA, CDR2 YSYEKL. Trimming at V came to 5 bases and at J to 4 bases, leaving 7 bases not matched to a gene. The CDR3 is made up of 16 amino acids. CDR3: CASSYIAGGKYNEQFF. CDR3 in DNA: TGCGCCAGCAGCTACATAGCGGGGGGGAAATACAATGAGCAGTTCTTC.